These 18 T cell receptor beta chains share one sample of origin, sequenced in a study of Tregs in tolerant kidney transplant recipients. Generated by immunoSEQ multiplex PCR, the TCRdb table keeps only in-frame clones and is missing some. In the table there are tens of thousands of clones, about 90% of which are singletons. Recipients received nonmyeloablative bone marrow transplants from related graft donors, with transient mixed chimerism. The input for sequencing was CD4+ T cells from blood (PBMCs), taken 6 months after the transplant. The origin of the receptors is a human patient who received a combined kidney and bone marrow transplant. These T cells may partly come from the graft donor.

The chain uses TRBV7-9 and TRBJ1-3; a possible D gene is TRBD1 (5 bases). Trimming removed 5 bases from V and 0 bases from J, with 14 bases in between. CDR1 is SEHNR and CDR2 is FQNEAQ in the germline V gene (reference sequence). The CDR3 runs 16 residues. The CDR3 region has the DNA TGTGCCAGCAGCCCCCGTGGGGCCTCCTCTGGAAACACCATATATTTT. Its translation is CASSPRGASSGNTIYF.

This clone was seen a single time. This chain connects TRBV7-2 to TRBJ2-3; maybe TRBD2 (6 bases). The CDR3 is 16 amino acids. V lost 5 bases to trimming and J lost 3 bases, with 18 bases between them. Germline CDR1 SGHTA, CDR2 FQGNSA. CDR3 region: CASSLQRGRRTDTQYF. CDR3 DNA: TGTGCCAGCAGCCTACAACGGGGGAGACGGACAGATACGCAGTATTTT.

This chain links TRBV5-8 with TRBJ1-4, with 9 bases that match TRBD1. Trimming cost V 4 bases and J 5 bases; bases outside gene matches: 6. This CDR3 is 15 amino acids long. Germline values: CDR1 SGHTS, CDR2 YDEGEE. CDR3 loop: CASSRYGTGNEKLFF. CDR3 DNA: TGTGCCAGCAGCCGGTACGGGACAGGGAATGAAAAACTGTTTTTT.

The chain recombines TRBV30 with TRBJ1-5; D uncertain. The CDR3 contains 16 residues. Looked up from germline, CDR1 is GTSNPN and CDR2 is SVGIG (reference sequence). Trimming stripped 0 bases from V and 0 bases from J, with 12 bases between. In DNA, the CDR3 is TGTGCCTGGAGTGTGTCCGCAACTTATAGCAATCAGCCCCAGCATTTT. Translation: CAWSVSATYSNQPQHF.

The sample holds a few counts of this clone. This rearrangement joins TRBV7-7 to TRBJ2-5; D may be TRBD1 (6 bases). This CDR3 comprises 16 residues. CDR1 SSHAT and CDR2 FNYEAQ come from the germline V gene (reference sequence). V dropped 2 bases and J dropped 5 bases, with 18 bases sitting between them. For the CDR3, the DNA is TGTGCCAGCAGCTTAACAAGCCATGGGACACTTGAGACCCAGTACTTC. Protein product: CASSLTSHGTLETQYF. The whole variable domain, remainder taken from reference TRBV7-7 and TRBJ2-5, is GAGVSQSPRYKVTKRGQDVTLRCDPISSHATLYWYQQALGQGPEFLTYFNYEAQPDKSGLPSDRFSAERPEGSISTLTIQRTEQRDSAMYRCASSLTSHGTLETQYFGPGTRLLVL.

The V gene is TRBV7-3, the J gene TRBJ1-1; the match to TRBD1 covers 7 bases. The CDR3 extends over 14 amino acids. Looked up from germline, CDR1 is SGHTA and CDR2 is FQGTGA. V trimming: 6 bases; J trimming: 11 bases; junction bases outside the gene matches: 15. CDR3 DNA: TGTGCCAGCAGTAAAGCAGGGGGTTCGGTGCGGGCTTTCTTT. Encoded protein: CASSKAGGSVRAFF.

The J gene is TRBJ2-3, the V gene TRBV6-5, with a weak D call TRBD1 (5 bases). The germline CDR1 and CDR2 sequences are MNHEY and SVGAGI. The CDR3 consists of 15 residues. V was pared by 0 bases and J by 3 bases, with 10 bases between. CDR3 residues: CASSYSGVGTDTQYF. For the CDR3, the DNA is TGTGCCAGCAGTTACTCAGGGGTCGGGACAGATACGCAGTATTTT.

This rearrangement joins TRBV6-5 to TRBJ2-3, with D possibly TRBD1 on 6 matching bases. This CDR3 spans 13 amino acids. The V gene's germline CDR1 is MNHEY and CDR2 SVGAGI. Deletions cut 6 bases from V and 4 bases from J, with 11 bases between. This chain's CDR3 is CASRPTGADTQYF. CDR3 DNA: TGTGCCAGCAGACCGACAGGAGCAGATACGCAGTATTTT.

The chain combines TRBV6-1 with TRBJ2-5, with 8 bases matching TRBD1. The V and J ends lost 7 bases and 5 bases, in that order; junction bases with no gene match: 12. The germline V gene encodes CDR1 MNHNS and CDR2 SASEGT. CDR3 length: 15 amino acids. The CDR3 region has the DNA TGTGCCAGCACCGTCTTGGACAGGGTGGCGGAGACCCAGTACTTC. It specifies CASTVLDRVAETQYF.

This chain uses TRBV2 with TRBJ1-6, with no clear D. The CDR3 runs 14 residues. CDR1 and CDR2 (germline): SNHLY, FYNNEI. Trimming shortened V by 4 bases and J by 3 bases, and 7 bases separated the two germline ends. CDR3 protein: CASSAENYNSPLHF. The CDR3 coding sequence is TGTGCCAGCAGTGCTGAGAACTATAATTCACCCCTCCACTTT.

Points on this clone: Its ends do not fully match the called genes, so a read error is possible. Other nucleotide sequences in the sample specify the same CDR3. V gene TRBV2 combines with J gene TRBJ1-6, with D maybe TRBD1 (5 bases). The CDR3 sequence is 14 residues long. Germline V lookup: CDR1 SNHLY, CDR2 FYNNEI. The CDR3 spells CASSQRGQNSPLHF. In DNA form, the CDR3 reads TGTGCCAGCAGTCAAAGGGGCCAGAATTCCCCCCTCCACTTT.

The chain links TRBV18 to TRBJ2-7; no definite D call. The CDR3 extends over 12 amino acids. Between the trimmed V and J ends, which lost 3 bases and 4 bases, there was a span of 7 bases. CDR1 KGHSH and CDR2 LQKENI come from the germline V gene. CDR3 sequence (DNA): TGTGCCAGCTCACCGGCTAGTTACGAGCAGTACTTC. As protein: CASSPASYEQYF.

CDR3 bases: TGTGCCTGGAGTGTACATTCGACGGGGGATGAAAAACTGTTTTTT. This gives the protein CAWSVHSTGDEKLFF. The chain has TRBV30 and TRBJ1-4, with a weak D call TRBD1 (5 bases). The V gene lost 0 bases and the J gene lost 6 bases, with 14 bases spanning the gap. The CDR3 is 15 amino acids. Germline CDR1 and CDR2: GTSNPN and SVGIG (reference sequence).

The chain joins TRBV5-1 to TRBJ2-4, with 11 bases identical to TRBD2. This CDR3 region has 15 residues. CDR1 is SGHRS, CDR2 YFSETQ, per germline. The junction had 4 bases not matched to a gene; V was cut back by 0 bases and J by 8 bases. CDR3 loop: CASSLGLAGIHIQYF. The CDR3 nucleotides are TGCGCCAGCAGCTTGGGACTAGCGGGAATCCACATTCAGTACTTC.

The chain uses TRBV5-1 and TRBJ2-7, with 8 nucleotides matching TRBD1. V shed 4 bases, J shed 0 bases, and the junction held 9 bases outside the gene matches. The CDR3 sequence is 16 residues long. Germline V gene data show CDR1 as SGHRS and CDR2 as YFSETQ. The CDR3 is CASSMPRDRFSYEQYF. The CDR3 bases are TGCGCCAGCAGCATGCCCCGGGACAGGTTCTCCTACGAGCAGTACTTC.

The chain uses TRBV2 and TRBJ1-1; no firm D call. The germline V gene has CDR1 SNHLY and CDR2 FYNNEI. The germline V and J ends were trimmed by 4 bases and 0 bases, with 6 bases remaining between them. The CDR3 consists of 13 residues. The CDR3 region has the DNA TGTGCCAGCAGTGTTCGGGTGAACACTGAAGCTTTCTTT. Its protein is CASSVRVNTEAFF.

Note on this clone: One junction end disagrees with the germline gene, perhaps due to a read error. This sample also contains other DNA sequences that code for the same CDR3. This chain uses TRBV7-2 with TRBJ1-6; 10 positions agree with TRBD1. Per germline, CDR1 SGHTA and CDR2 FQGNSA. The CDR3 loop spans 15 amino acids. CDR3 coding DNA: TGTGCCAGCAGCTTGGGACAGGGGAATAATTCCCCCCTCCACTTT. It specifies CASSLGQGNNSPLHF.

This chain connects TRBV5-1 to TRBJ2-3, with 11 bases aligning to TRBD1. The CDR3 loop spans 17 amino acids. The V and J ends lost 3 bases and 0 bases, in that order; junction bases with no gene match: 6. Germline CDR1 reads SGHRS; CDR2 reads YFSETQ. This CDR3 is CASSSGTGGHSTDTQYF. The DNA for the CDR3 is TGCGCCAGCAGCTCAGGGACAGGGGGGCACAGCACAGATACGCAGTATTTT. The entire variable domain, with the rest obtained from reference TRBV5-1 and TRBJ2-3, is as follows: KAGVTQTPRYLIKTRGQQVTLSCSPISGHRSVSWYQQTPGQGLQFLFEYFSETQRNKGNFPGRFSGRQFSNSRSEMNVSTLELGDSALYLCASSSGTGGHSTDTQYFGPGTRLTVL.